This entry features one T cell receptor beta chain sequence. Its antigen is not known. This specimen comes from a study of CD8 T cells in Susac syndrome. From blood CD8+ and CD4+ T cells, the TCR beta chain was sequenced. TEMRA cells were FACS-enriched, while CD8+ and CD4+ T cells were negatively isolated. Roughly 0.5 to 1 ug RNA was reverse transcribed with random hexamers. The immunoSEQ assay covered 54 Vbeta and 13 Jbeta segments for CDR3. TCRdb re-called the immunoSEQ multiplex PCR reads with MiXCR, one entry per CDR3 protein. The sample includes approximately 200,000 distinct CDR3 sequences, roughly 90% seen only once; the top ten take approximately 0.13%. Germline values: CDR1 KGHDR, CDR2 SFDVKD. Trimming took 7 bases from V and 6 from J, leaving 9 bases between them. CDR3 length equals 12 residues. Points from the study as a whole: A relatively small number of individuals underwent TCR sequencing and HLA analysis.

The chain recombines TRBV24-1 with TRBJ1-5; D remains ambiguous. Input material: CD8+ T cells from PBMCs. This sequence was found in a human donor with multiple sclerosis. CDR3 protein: CATRAWGQPQHF. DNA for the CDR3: TGTGCCACCAGGGCATGGGGTCAGCCCCAGCATTTT.